The rows below give T cell receptor beta chains drawn from one sample of a study of blood T cell repertoires in COVID-19. Using immunoSEQ multiplex PCR, the repertoire was profiled, and TCRdb retains in-frame clones only, with some absent. Here the sample spans roughly 240,000 clones, over 75% being singletons. Sequencing used peripheral blood. The receptor source for this set is a man aged 50-59 years with COVID-19, enrolled during active disease. The CDR3 runs from the conserved cysteine through the conserved F or W. D genes are given only for firm matches. Expanded clones get a size class; other rows say once, few or many, or leave the size out.

V gene	D gene	J gene	clone size	CDR3 protein	CDR3 DNA
TRBV9	NA	TRBJ1-3	NA	CASSPGRVSGNTIYF	TGTGCCAGCAGCCCCGGCCGGGTTTCTGGAAACACCATATATTTT
TRBV5-1	NA	TRBJ2-7	NA	CASSLRAGGAGEQYF	TGCGCCAGCAGCTTACGGGCAGGGGGTGCGGGAGAGCAGTACTTC
TRBV10-3	TRBD1	TRBJ1-5	NA	CAISTGQGEQPQHF	TGTGCCATCAGTACGGGACAGGGTGAACAGCCCCAGCATTTT
TRBV7-3	TRBD1	TRBJ1-1	NA	CASRQGVNTEAFF	TGTGCCAGCAGACAGGGGGTGAACACTGAAGCTTTCTTT
TRBV3-1/TRBV3-2	NA	TRBJ1-1	NA	CASSQTQLLWTEAFF	TGTGCCAGCAGCCAAACCCAACTGCTTTGGACTGAAGCTTTCTTT
TRBV6-2/TRBV6-3	TRBD2	TRBJ2-5	NA	CASSWGGGAETQYF	TGTGCCAGCAGTTGGGGCGGGGGGGCCGAGACCCAGTACTTC
TRBV12-3/TRBV12-4	TRBD1	TRBJ2-5	NA	CASSPGQGGTQYF	TGTGCCAGCAGTCCCGGACAGGGGGGGACCCAGTACTTC
TRBV27	TRBD1	TRBJ2-5	NA	CASSPRQGKTQETQYF	TGTGCCAGCAGTCCTCGACAGGGGAAAACGCAAGAGACCCAGTACTTC
TRBV10-3	TRBD2	TRBJ2-7	once	CAISELASGGYEQYF	TGTGCCATCAGTGAGTTGGCTAGCGGGGGGTACGAGCAGTACTTC
TRBV5-6	TRBD1	TRBJ1-5	NA	CASSLSRTGGFLNQPQHF	TGTGCCAGCAGCTTGTCTCGGACAGGGGGCTTCCTCAATCAGCCCCAGCATTTT
TRBV6-5	NA	TRBJ2-4	NA	CASRIALKNIQYF	TGTGCCAGCAGGATAGCCCTCAAAAACATTCAGTACTTC
TRBV7-9	NA	TRBJ2-1	NA	CASSLVLTGQFF	TGTGCCAGCAGCTTAGTCCTTACTGGGCAGTTCTTC
TRBV28	TRBD1	TRBJ2-7	NA	CASTTGGQGTYEQYF	TGTGCCAGCACCACAGGGGGACAGGGAACCTACGAGCAGTACTTC
TRBV4-3	NA	TRBJ2-1	NA	CASSQDGGWARNEQFF	TGCGCCAGCAGCCAAGACGGTGGATGGGCAAGGAATGAGCAGTTCTTC
TRBV5-1	NA	TRBJ2-5	NA	CASSSQETQYF	TGCGCCAGCAGCTCTCAAGAGACCCAGTACTTC
TRBV11-2	NA	TRBJ2-5	NA	CASSLMSGAGETQYF	TGTGCCAGCAGCTTAATGTCAGGGGCGGGCGAGACCCAGTACTTC
TRBV27	NA	TRBJ1-4	NA	CASSLSRWAEKLFF	TGTGCCAGCAGTTTAAGTCGGTGGGCTGAAAAACTGTTTTTT
TRBV14	NA	TRBJ1-2	NA	CASSQGLSYGYTF	TGTGCCAGCAGCCAAGGACTTTCCTATGGCTACACCTTC
TRBV5-1	TRBD1	TRBJ2-2	NA	CASSITGDANTGELFF	TGCGCCAGCAGCATTACAGGGGACGCGAACACCGGGGAGCTGTTTTTT
TRBV11-2	TRBD1	TRBJ2-2	NA	CASRTTGGRSGGELFF	TGTGCCAGCAGGACCACAGGGGGTCGATCTGGCGGGGAGCTGTTTTTT
TRBV11-2	NA	TRBJ2-1	NA	CASSSLDGRGTYNEQFF	TGTGCCAGCAGCTCCCTTGACGGGCGGGGTACCTACAATGAGCAGTTCTTC
TRBV21-1	NA	TRBJ1-5	NA	CASRGGQENQPQHF	TGTGCCAGCAGGGGCGGACAAGAGAATCAGCCCCAGCATTTT
TRBV19	NA	TRBJ2-1	NA	CASREEGDNEQFF	TGTGCCAGTAGAGAGGAAGGAGACAATGAGCAGTTCTTC
TRBV19	TRBD1	TRBJ1-1	NA	CASTTDRGYTEAFF	TGTGCCAGTACCACGGACAGGGGTTACACTGAAGCTTTCTTT
TRBV28	TRBD1	TRBJ1-5	NA	CASSLAGTASNQPQHF	TGTGCCAGCAGCCTAGCTGGGACAGCTAGCAATCAGCCCCAGCATTTT
TRBV7-2	NA	TRBJ2-5	NA	CASSRSLGQETQYF	TGTGCCAGCAGCAGATCACTAGGCCAAGAGACCCAGTACTTC
TRBV13	NA	TRBJ2-3	NA	CVQPGEGGGASTDTQYF	TGTGTGCAGCCTGGAGAAGGAGGCGGGGCAAGCACAGATACGCAGTATTTT
TRBV6-2/TRBV6-3	TRBD2	TRBJ2-1	NA	CASSYPRGGLYNEQFF	TGTGCCAGCAGTTACCCGCGGGGGGGCCTATACAATGAGCAGTTCTTC
TRBV7-9	NA	TRBJ2-1	NA	CAATPPKYNEQFF	TGTGCCGCTACCCCCCCTAAATACAATGAGCAGTTCTTC
TRBV5-1	TRBD1	TRBJ2-7	NA	CASSLGQGVYEQYF	TGCGCCAGCAGCCTGGGACAGGGTGTGTACGAGCAGTACTTC
TRBV5-5	TRBD1	TRBJ1-5	NA	CASSFGTDNQPQHF	TGTGCCAGCAGCTTTGGGACAGATAATCAGCCCCAGCATTTT
TRBV28	TRBD1	TRBJ2-6	NA	CASSSGTGRPGANVLTF	TGTGCCAGCAGTTCCGGGACAGGGCGTCCTGGGGCCAACGTCCTGACTTTC
TRBV19	NA	TRBJ1-6	NA	CASSSESQRSQTLHF	TGTGCCAGTAGTAGCGAAAGTCAGCGGAGTCAGACCCTCCACTTT
TRBV7-9	NA	TRBJ2-1	NA	CASSPSGSDYNEQFF	TGTGCCAGCAGCCCTTCCGGGTCGGATTACAATGAGCAGTTCTTC
TRBV6-2/TRBV6-3	TRBD2	TRBJ2-5	NA	CASSYGVAGGQETQYF	TGTGCCAGCAGTTACGGGGTAGCGGGGGGCCAAGAGACCCAGTACTTC
TRBV9	NA	TRBJ2-2	NA	CASSVVGRTGELFF	TGTGCCAGCAGCGTAGTTGGTAGAACCGGGGAGCTGTTTTTT
TRBV7-2	NA	TRBJ2-7	NA	CASSGGRYEQYF	TGTGCCAGCAGCGGAGGACGCTACGAGCAGTACTTC
TRBV5-1	TRBD1	TRBJ1-6	NA	CASSLAPDRGRVNSPLHF	TGCGCCAGCAGCTTGGCCCCGGACAGGGGACGCGTGAATTCACCCCTCCACTTT
TRBV11-2	TRBD2	TRBJ2-3	NA	CASSLWGGIDTQYF	TGTGCCAGCAGCCTTTGGGGGGGTATAGATACGCAGTATTTT
TRBV5-1	TRBD1	TRBJ2-2	NA	CASSEGTVTGELFF	TGCGCCAGCAGCGAAGGGACAGTTACCGGGGAGCTGTTTTTT
TRBV9	TRBD1	TRBJ2-1	NA	CASSVANLIRTGADNEQFF	TGTGCCAGCAGCGTAGCTAATCTGATAAGGACAGGAGCCGACAATGAGCAGTTCTTC
TRBV4-1	TRBD2	TRBJ2-2	NA	CASSHRLAGGRDTGELFF	TGCGCCAGCAGCCACCGACTAGCGGGGGGGCGGGACACCGGGGAGCTGTTTTTT
TRBV24-1	NA	TRBJ1-5	NA	CAAASGLQPQHF	TGTGCCGCCGCGTCGGGACTTCAGCCCCAGCATTTT
TRBV2	TRBD1	TRBJ2-7	NA	CASSVGQGRNEQYF	TGTGCCAGCAGTGTCGGACAGGGACGGAACGAGCAGTACTTC
TRBV7-2	TRBD1	TRBJ2-7	NA	CASSLALGRQGYEQYF	TGTGCCAGCAGCTTAGCGCTTGGCAGACAGGGGTACGAGCAGTACTTC
TRBV4-1	TRBD2	TRBJ2-5	NA	CASSQGELRGGWETQYF	TGCGCCAGCAGCCAAGGGGAGTTACGGGGGGGCTGGGAGACCCAGTACTTC
TRBV12-3/TRBV12-4	TRBD1	TRBJ1-1	NA	CASSSGQATFF	TGTGCCAGCAGTTCGGGACAGGCAACTTTCTTT
TRBV18	TRBD1	TRBJ2-7	NA	CASSPALTGTANEQYF	TGTGCCAGCTCACCCGCCCTGACAGGGACGGCAAACGAGCAGTACTTC
TRBV9	TRBD1	TRBJ2-2	NA	CASSAGTGPNTGELFF	TGTGCCAGCAGCGCGGGGACAGGGCCGAACACCGGGGAGCTGTTTTTT
TRBV27	TRBD1	TRBJ2-7	NA	CASSFLRTGSSYEQYF	TGTGCCAGCAGTTTCCTTAGGACAGGGAGCTCCTACGAGCAGTACTTC
TRBV4-2	NA	TRBJ1-3	few	CASSQGGFSGNTIYF	TGTGCCAGCAGCCAAGGAGGCTTCTCTGGAAACACCATATATTTT
TRBV5-5	NA	TRBJ1-5	NA	CASSLSGGNQPQHF	TGTGCCAGCAGCTTGTCGGGAGGCAATCAGCCCCAGCATTTT
TRBV28	NA	TRBJ2-2	NA	CASSSTGNTGELFF	TGTGCCAGCAGCTCGACAGGGAACACCGGGGAGCTGTTTTTT
TRBV7-9	TRBD1	TRBJ2-1	NA	CASSLVQGAYNEQFF	TGTGCCAGCAGCTTAGTACAGGGGGCGTACAATGAGCAGTTCTTC
TRBV5-8	NA	TRBJ1-1	NA	CASSWGIGLNTEAFF	TGTGCCAGCAGCTGGGGCATTGGTCTCAACACTGAAGCTTTCTTT
TRBV30	TRBD1	TRBJ1-5	NA	CAWTGGLSQPQHF	TGTGCCTGGACAGGGGGGCTAAGTCAGCCCCAGCATTTT
TRBV28	TRBD2	TRBJ2-2	NA	CASSRGLRVGGELFF	TGTGCCAGCAGCCGGGGACTACGCGTTGGGGGGGAGCTGTTTTTT
TRBV5-3	NA	TRBJ1-5	NA	CARSFSRANFNQPQHF	TGTGCCAGAAGCTTTTCCAGGGCAAACTTCAATCAGCCCCAGCATTTT